This T cell receptor (beta chain) appears in the sequencing data of a study of human T cells and chemical hapten exposure. Background on the study: Once 0.01% DPC had been applied to the upper back by patch test, readings were taken at 6 days.

Unique molecular identifiers were attached to individual cDNA molecules within the library. MiXCR was run by TCRdb on the RACE reads, yielding one entry per CDR3 protein. In the table there are 370,000 or so distinct CDR3 sequences, around 4.8% of which are singletons. Time point reported: patch test 1, 2 weeks after DPC sensitization. Stated treatment: therapeutic diphenylcyclopropenone sensitization with weekly scalp DPC. The CDR3 runs to 16 residues. Trimming took off 3 bases at V and 0 bases at J, with 17 bases between the two ends. Germline V gives CDR1 SQVTM, CDR2 ANQGSEA. This clonotype was sampled from a woman aged 45-60 years with alopecia areata. Some clones in this sample may be carry-over from other donors' samples. The rearrangement uses TRBV29-1 and TRBJ2-5; D is unclear. Sequenced here: whole blood, sampled in connection with sensitization to the hapten diphenylcyclopropenone (DPC). The DNA for the CDR3 is TGCAGCGTTGACGATCAGCAAACTCTATACCAAGAGACCCAGTACTTC. Translated: CSVDDQQTLYQETQYF.